This is a list of T cell receptor beta chains from one sample in a study of regulatory T cells in long-lasting Graves disease. TCRdb reanalysed the multiplex PCR reads using MiXCR and keeps one entry per CDR3 protein. The sample records around 450,000 distinct CDR3 sequences, 20% to 25% being singletons. The sequenced sample was peripheral blood mononuclear cells (PBMCs), obtained when the disease was refractory, from a patient treated with antithyroid drugs. The source of these receptors is a female donor with Graves disease. Both conserved end residues are part of each CDR3. A D gene is named only where the DNA matches it firmly.

v_call	j_call	d_call	cdr3_aa
TRBV20-1	TRBJ2-7	TRBD1	CSARPDRDRGSYEQYF
TRBV6-2/TRBV6-3	TRBJ1-1	NA	CASSQDSASTEAFF
TRBV5-1	TRBJ1-3	NA	CASSSGTIGNTIYF
TRBV29-1	TRBJ1-4	NA	CSVHIQEKLFF
TRBV28	TRBJ1-1	NA	CASSPGPPNTEAFF
TRBV20-1	TRBJ1-2	TRBD1	CSAGQGSKSYGYTF
TRBV10-3	TRBJ2-7	TRBD2	CAISEGGLAGLSYEQYF
TRBV6-1	TRBJ2-3	TRBD2	CASAPGGLATDTQYF
TRBV7-9	TRBJ1-1	NA	CASSLGVGRDTEAFF
TRBV13	TRBJ2-3	NA	CASSPRVELEDTQYF
TRBV7-8	TRBJ1-2	NA	CASSTRTRGNYGYTF